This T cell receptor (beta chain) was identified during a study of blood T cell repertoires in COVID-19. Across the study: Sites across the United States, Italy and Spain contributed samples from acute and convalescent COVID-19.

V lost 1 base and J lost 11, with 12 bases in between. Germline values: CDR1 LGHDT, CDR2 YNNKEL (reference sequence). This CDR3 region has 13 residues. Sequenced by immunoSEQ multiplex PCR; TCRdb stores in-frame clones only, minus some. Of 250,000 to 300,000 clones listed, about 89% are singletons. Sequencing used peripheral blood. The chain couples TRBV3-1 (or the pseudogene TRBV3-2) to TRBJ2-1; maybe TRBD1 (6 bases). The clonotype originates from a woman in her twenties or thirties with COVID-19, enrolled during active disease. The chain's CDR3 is CASSQGGPYQQFF. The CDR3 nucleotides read TGTGCCAGCAGCCAAGGGGGGCCTTACCAGCAGTTCTTC.